A single sample gave rise to the 10 T cell receptor beta chains below, sequenced in a study of blood T cell repertoires in COVID-19. Assay used: immunoSEQ multiplex PCR; TCRdb lists only in-frame clones, some missing. This sample has about 87,000 clones, with more than 85% found just once. The sample was peripheral blood. Receptors originate from a man in his forties with acute or convalescent COVID-19.

The CDR3 loop reads CASSPAGQGNTGELFF. Written as DNA, the CDR3 is TGTGCCAGCAGCCCCGCAGGGCAGGGGAACACCGGGGAGCTGTTTTTT. This sequence joins TRBV7-3 and TRBJ2-2; D perhaps matches TRBD1 (5 bases). This CDR3 region has 16 residues. Germline CDR1 and CDR2: SGHTA and FQGTGA. Trimming shortened V by 5 bases and J by 1 base, and 14 bases separated the two germline ends.

This chain uses TRBV4-2 with TRBJ2-3; maybe TRBD1 (7 bases). The CDR3 has 17 residues. Trimming removed 3 bases from V and 1 base from J, with 17 bases in between. In germline, CDR1 is LGHNA, CDR2 YNFKEQ. CDR3: CASSQGGGGGGTDTQYF. The CDR3 DNA is TGTGCCAGCAGCCAGGGCGGAGGGGGCGGGGGCACAGATACGCAGTATTTT.

The CDR3 region is CASSPAGSGANVLTF. The CDR3 DNA reads TGTGCCTCCTCCCCGGCGGGCTCTGGGGCCAACGTCCTGACTTTC. This chain joins TRBV6-5 and TRBJ2-6, with D maybe TRBD2 (5 bases). Germline V gene sequence: CDR1 MNHEY, CDR2 SVGAGI. This CDR3 contains 15 residues. Trimming shortened V by 11 bases and J by 0 bases, and 14 bases separated the two germline ends.

This chain links TRBV14 with TRBJ1-2, with 9 bases that match TRBD1. Unmatched junction bases numbered 3, after V lost 2 bases and J lost 8 bases. Germline V CDR1 and CDR2: SGHDN, FVKESK. The CDR3 is 13 residues long. The CDR3 sequence: CASSQLQGAGYTF. CDR3 DNA sequence: TGTGCCAGCAGCCAACTACAGGGGGCCGGCTACACCTTC.

V is TRBV13 and J is TRBJ1-6, with 7 bases matching TRBD1. Germline loops: CDR1 PRHDT, CDR2 FYEKMQ (reference sequence). The CDR3 consists of 15 residues. The junction had 3 bases not matched to a gene; V was cut back by 0 bases and J by 7 bases. The CDR3 here is CASSLGTGRNSPLHF. CDR3 DNA: TGTGCCAGCAGCTTAGGGACAGGGCGGAATTCACCCCTCCACTTT. Supplemented by reference TRBV13 and TRBJ1-6, the full variable domain reads AAGVIQSPRHLIKEKRETATLKCYPIPRHDTVYWYQQGPGQDPQFLISFYEKMQSDKGSIPDRFSAQQFSDYHSELNMSSLELGDSALYFCASSLGTGRNSPLHFGNGTRLTVT.

The V gene is TRBV7-8, the J gene TRBJ2-1, with TRBD1 matching over 11 bases. The J segment lost 4 bases and the V segment lost 5 bases, leaving 1 base of the junction unmatched. In germline, CDR1 is SGHVS, CDR2 FQNEAQ. The CDR3 consists of 14 residues. The CDR3 DNA reads as TGTGCCAGCAGCGGGGACAGGGGGTACAATGAGCAGTTCTTC. Protein product: CASSGDRGYNEQFF.

The chain uses TRBV7-9 and TRBJ2-1; 7 bases agree with TRBD1. Trimming removed 10 bases from V and 7 bases from J; junction bases left unmatched: 10. CDR3 length: 13 amino acids. Germline CDR1 reads SEHNR; CDR2 reads FQNEAQ (reference sequence). CDR3 region: CAIPTGSSNEQFF. The CDR3 region has the DNA TGTGCCATACCGACAGGGAGCAGTAATGAGCAGTTCTTC.

In this sample, this clone turned up once. V is TRBV5-1 and J is TRBJ2-1, with 9 bases fitting TRBD2. The CDR3 loop spans 13 amino acids. V shed 0 bases, J shed 8 bases, and the junction held 0 bases outside the gene matches. Germline CDR1 is SGHRS and CDR2 is YFSETQ. The CDR3 region is CASSLGLADEQFF. CDR3 sequence (DNA): TGCGCCAGCAGCTTGGGACTAGCGGATGAGCAGTTCTTC.

The J gene is TRBJ2-7, the V gene TRBV11-2, with 8 bases that match TRBD1. This CDR3 comprises 14 residues. J lost 6 bases, V lost 4 bases, and 8 bases had no gene match. In germline, CDR1 is SGHAT, CDR2 FQNNGV. The CDR3 region is CASSYSQGAGEQYF. In nucleotides, the CDR3 is TGTGCCAGCAGCTATAGTCAGGGGGCTGGCGAGCAGTACTTC.

This chain links TRBV19 with TRBJ2-4; the match to TRBD2 covers 12 bases. CDR3 length equals 19 residues. Trimming at V came to 5 bases and at J to 0 bases, leaving 11 bases not matched to a gene. Per germline, CDR1 LNHDA and CDR2 SQIVND (reference sequence). CDR3 sequence reads: CASSPPLPGLAGAKNIQYF. DNA of the CDR3: TGTGCCAGTAGTCCTCCTTTGCCGGGACTAGCGGGAGCCAAAAACATTCAGTACTTC.